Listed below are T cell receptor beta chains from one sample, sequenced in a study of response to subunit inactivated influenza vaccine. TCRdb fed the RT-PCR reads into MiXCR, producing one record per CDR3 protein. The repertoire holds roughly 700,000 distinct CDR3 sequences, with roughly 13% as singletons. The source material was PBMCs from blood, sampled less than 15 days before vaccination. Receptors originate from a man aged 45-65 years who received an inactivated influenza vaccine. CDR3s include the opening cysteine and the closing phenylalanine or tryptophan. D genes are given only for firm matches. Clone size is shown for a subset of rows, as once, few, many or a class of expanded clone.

CDR3nt: TGCAGTGCTAGAGATCCAGCTAGGAACACTGAAGCTTTCTTT
CDR3aa: CSARDPARNTEAFF
j_gene: TRBJ1-1
d_gene: -
v_gene: TRBV20-1
abundance: -

CDR3nt: TGCAGTGCCCGAATGTTGGGACAGGGAGTTGGAGACTACAATGAGCAGTTCTTC
CDR3aa: CSARMLGQGVGDYNEQFF
j_gene: TRBJ2-1
d_gene: TRBD1
v_gene: TRBV20-1
abundance: few

CDR3nt: TGTGCCAGCAGTTGGGCTAGCGGGGGGGGCACCGGGGAGCTGTTTTTT
CDR3aa: CASSWASGGGTGELFF
j_gene: TRBJ2-2
d_gene: TRBD2
v_gene: TRBV12-3/TRBV12-4
abundance: -

CDR3nt: TGTGCCAGCAGCCAAACAGGTATTGAGCAGTTCTTC
CDR3aa: CASSQTGIEQFF
j_gene: TRBJ2-1
d_gene: -
v_gene: TRBV4-2
abundance: few

CDR3nt: TGTGCCAGCAGTTTTCTGGCGGGAGAATCCGAGCAGTACTTC
CDR3aa: CASSFLAGESEQYF
j_gene: TRBJ2-7
d_gene: TRBD2
v_gene: TRBV12-3/TRBV12-4
abundance: -

CDR3nt: TGTGCCAGCAGTTGGACAGGGGCCCAAGAGACCCAGTACTTC
CDR3aa: CASSWTGAQETQYF
j_gene: TRBJ2-5
d_gene: TRBD1
v_gene: TRBV5-5
abundance: -

CDR3nt: TGCAGTGCTAGGGACCCTAAGTACCGCAATGAGCAGTTCTTC
CDR3aa: CSARDPKYRNEQFF
j_gene: TRBJ2-1
d_gene: -
v_gene: TRBV20-1
abundance: -

CDR3nt: TGTGCCATCAGTGAGCCGGGACTAGCGCAGACTAGCACAGATACGCAGTATTTT
CDR3aa: CAISEPGLAQTSTDTQYF
j_gene: TRBJ2-3
d_gene: TRBD2
v_gene: TRBV10-3
abundance: few

CDR3nt: TGTGCCAGCAGCTTAGAGACAGATACGCAGCATTTT
CDR3aa: CASSLETDTQHF
j_gene: TRBJ1-5
d_gene: -
v_gene: TRBV7-8
abundance: -

CDR3nt: TGCAGTGCTACCGGGACTAGCGGGAGAATGGTCTACAATGAGCAGTTCTTC
CDR3aa: CSATGTSGRMVYNEQFF
j_gene: TRBJ2-1
d_gene: TRBD2
v_gene: TRBV20-1
abundance: few

CDR3nt: TGTGCCAGCAGCTTAAGACACTCTAGCGTGGCGAGCGATGAGCAGTTCTTC
CDR3aa: CASSLRHSSVASDEQFF
j_gene: TRBJ2-1
d_gene: -
v_gene: TRBV7-8
abundance: few

CDR3nt: TGTGCCAGCAGTTTTGGTAGGGTTGGCAATCAGCCCCAGCATTTT
CDR3aa: CASSFGRVGNQPQHF
j_gene: TRBJ1-5
d_gene: -
v_gene: TRBV12-3/TRBV12-4
abundance: -

CDR3nt: TGTGCCTGGGGTCCCTGGGGGGCCGGGGAGCTGTTTTTT
CDR3aa: CAWGPWGAGELFF
j_gene: TRBJ2-2
d_gene: -
v_gene: TRBV30
abundance: few

CDR3nt: TGCAGTGCTAGAGATAGTCAGGTCCCCCACGAGCAGTACTTC
CDR3aa: CSARDSQVPHEQYF
j_gene: TRBJ2-7
d_gene: -
v_gene: TRBV20-1
abundance: -

CDR3nt: TGTGCCAGCGGGACTAGCGGGAGCCTCTCCTACGAGCAGTACTTC
CDR3aa: CASGTSGSLSYEQYF
j_gene: TRBJ2-7
d_gene: TRBD2
v_gene: TRBV5-6
abundance: few

CDR3nt: TGTGCCATCCGGCGGGCTAGCGGGCGCTCCTACGAGCAGTACTTC
CDR3aa: CAIRRASGRSYEQYF
j_gene: TRBJ2-7
d_gene: TRBD2
v_gene: TRBV10-3
abundance: -

CDR3nt: TGTGCCAGCAGCCCTACGGGACAGGGATCGAACACTGAAGCTTTCTTT
CDR3aa: CASSPTGQGSNTEAFF
j_gene: TRBJ1-1
d_gene: TRBD1
v_gene: TRBV14
abundance: few

CDR3nt: TGCAGTGCGTCCGGGACTAGCGGGAGTGTTATCTCCTACGAGCAGTACTTC
CDR3aa: CSASGTSGSVISYEQYF
j_gene: TRBJ2-7
d_gene: TRBD2
v_gene: TRBV20-1
abundance: few

CDR3nt: TGTGCCAGCAGCCAGATCCGACGGCCAAACACCGGGGAGCTGTTTTTT
CDR3aa: CASSQIRRPNTGELFF
j_gene: TRBJ2-2
d_gene: -
v_gene: TRBV7-6
abundance: few

CDR3nt: TGCGCCAGCAGCTGGGACGGAAACTCCTACGAGCAGTACTTC
CDR3aa: CASSWDGNSYEQYF
j_gene: TRBJ2-7
d_gene: -
v_gene: TRBV5-1
abundance: few

CDR3nt: TGTGCCAGCAGCGCGGGACCTCTCTACGAGCAGTACTTC
CDR3aa: CASSAGPLYEQYF
j_gene: TRBJ2-7
d_gene: -
v_gene: TRBV7-8
abundance: many

CDR3nt: TGTGCCAGCAGTTTATTATCGTCAGGGGACCAAGAGACCCAGTACTTC
CDR3aa: CASSLLSSGDQETQYF
j_gene: TRBJ2-5
d_gene: -
v_gene: TRBV27
abundance: -

CDR3nt: TGTGCCTGGAGTGATAGGACTCGTCAGTACTTC
CDR3aa: CAWSDRTRQYF
j_gene: TRBJ2-5
d_gene: -
v_gene: TRBV30
abundance: -

CDR3nt: TGTGCCAGCAGCGTCGCTAGCGGGATGGCTAATGAGCAGTTCTTC
CDR3aa: CASSVASGMANEQFF
j_gene: TRBJ2-1
d_gene: TRBD2
v_gene: TRBV9
abundance: -

CDR3nt: TGTGCCAGAGGACTGCGGCGCTCCTACAATGAGCAGTTCTTC
CDR3aa: CARGLRRSYNEQFF
j_gene: TRBJ2-1
d_gene: -
v_gene: TRBV2
abundance: -

CDR3nt: TGTGCCAGCAGCCAACTCGGGACAGTCTCTGGGGCCAACGTCCTGACTTTC
CDR3aa: CASSQLGTVSGANVLTF
j_gene: TRBJ2-6
d_gene: TRBD1
v_gene: TRBV3-1
abundance: -

CDR3nt: TGTGCCAGCAGCTTTGAACAGAACTCCTACGAGCAGTACTTC
CDR3aa: CASSFEQNSYEQYF
j_gene: TRBJ2-7
d_gene: -
v_gene: TRBV7-9
abundance: few

CDR3nt: TGTGCCATCAGCCCGGGCGGGAGTTACGAGCAGTACTTC
CDR3aa: CAISPGGSYEQYF
j_gene: TRBJ2-7
d_gene: TRBD2
v_gene: TRBV10-3
abundance: -

CDR3nt: TGTGCCAGCAGCCCGGGACTAGCGGGGACTTCCTACGAGCAGTACTTC
CDR3aa: CASSPGLAGTSYEQYF
j_gene: TRBJ2-7
d_gene: TRBD2
v_gene: TRBV3-1
abundance: -

CDR3nt: TGTGCCAGCAGTTTATCTCGGCAGGGGATATACAATGAGCAGTTCTTC
CDR3aa: CASSLSRQGIYNEQFF
j_gene: TRBJ2-1
d_gene: -
v_gene: TRBV27
abundance: -

CDR3nt: TGTGCCAGCAGCCAAGATAGGCGGGAGCTTTACTTC
CDR3aa: CASSQDRRELYF
j_gene: TRBJ2-7
d_gene: TRBD2
v_gene: TRBV4-2
abundance: -

CDR3nt: TGTGCCAGCAGTTACTCCGACAGTTTCAATGAGCAGTTCTTC
CDR3aa: CASSYSDSFNEQFF
j_gene: TRBJ2-1
d_gene: -
v_gene: TRBV6-5
abundance: few

CDR3nt: TGTGCCAGCAGTCCGCAGGTCGGAAACACCATATATTTT
CDR3aa: CASSPQVGNTIYF
j_gene: TRBJ1-3
d_gene: -
v_gene: TRBV28
abundance: few

CDR3nt: TGCAGTGCCACGGCCCCGGGGCTATACGAGCAGTACTTC
CDR3aa: CSATAPGLYEQYF
j_gene: TRBJ2-7
d_gene: -
v_gene: TRBV20-1
abundance: few

CDR3nt: TGCGCCAGCAGCCAAGACCCCGGGGGGCGGATAATCTATGGCTACACCTTC
CDR3aa: CASSQDPGGRIIYGYTF
j_gene: TRBJ1-2
d_gene: -
v_gene: TRBV4-1
abundance: many